This T cell receptor beta chain came from a study of shared clonotypes between healthy human individuals. Trimming took 1 base from V and 3 from J; bases not matched to a gene: 12. Germline V gene lookup returns CDR1 LGHNA and CDR2 YSLEER. The CDR3 covers 18 residues. Cells designated naive CD8 were CD45RO-negative and were positively selected for CCR7, with terminally differentiated effector memory CD45RA+ cells excluded. General study points: When compared with the clonotypes that were shared by all four sorted-subset donors, the non-shared clonotypes turned out to have lower generation probabilities.

Genomic DNA from each subset was divided evenly over several immunoSEQ plates. Each PCR replicate from the sorted subsets contained around 0.2 ug DNA, which is some 32,000 T cell genomes. Clones were sequenced by immunoSEQ multiplex PCR, and TCRdb holds only the in-frame ones, with some missing. The sample has about 2,100,000 clones; roughly 91% are singletons. On this clone itself: No antigen is known for it.

Sequencing used naive CD8+ T cells from PBMCs. This TCR was sampled from a man aged 18 to 30 in good health. Some clones in this sample may be carry-over from other donors' samples. The genes are TRBV4-3 and TRBJ2-1, with 7 bases that match TRBD2. CDR3 in amino acids: CASSQGSLQSGVYNEQFF. CDR3 nucleotides: TGCGCCAGCAGCCAAGGGTCCCTCCAGAGCGGGGTCTACAATGAGCAGTTCTTC.